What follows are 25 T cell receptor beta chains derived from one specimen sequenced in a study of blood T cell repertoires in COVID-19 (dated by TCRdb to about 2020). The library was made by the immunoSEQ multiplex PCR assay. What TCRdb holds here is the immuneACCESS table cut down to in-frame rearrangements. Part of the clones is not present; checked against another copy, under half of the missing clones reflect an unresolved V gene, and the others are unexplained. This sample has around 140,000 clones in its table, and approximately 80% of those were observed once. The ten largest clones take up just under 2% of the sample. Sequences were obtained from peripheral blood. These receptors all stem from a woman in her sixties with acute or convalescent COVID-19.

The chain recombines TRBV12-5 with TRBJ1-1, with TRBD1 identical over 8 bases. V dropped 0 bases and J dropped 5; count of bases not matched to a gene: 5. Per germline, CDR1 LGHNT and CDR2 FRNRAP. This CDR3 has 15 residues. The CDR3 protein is CASGLVTGGGTEAFF. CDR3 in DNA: TGTGCTAGTGGTTTGGTAACAGGGGGAGGGACTGAAGCTTTCTTT.

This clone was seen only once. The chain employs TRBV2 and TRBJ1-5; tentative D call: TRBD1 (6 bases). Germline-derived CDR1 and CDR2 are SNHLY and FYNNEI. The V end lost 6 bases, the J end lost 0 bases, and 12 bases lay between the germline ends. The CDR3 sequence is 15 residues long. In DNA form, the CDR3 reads TGTGCCAGCAGGGCAGGGGATTATAGCAATCAGCCCCAGCATTTT. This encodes CASRAGDYSNQPQHF. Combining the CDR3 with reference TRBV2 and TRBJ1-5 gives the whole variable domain EPEVTQTPSHQVTQMGQEVILRCVPISNHLYFYWYRQILGQKVEFLVSFYNNEISEKSEIFDDQFSVERPDGSNFTLKIRSTKLEDSAMYFCASRAGDYSNQPQHFGDGTRLSIL.

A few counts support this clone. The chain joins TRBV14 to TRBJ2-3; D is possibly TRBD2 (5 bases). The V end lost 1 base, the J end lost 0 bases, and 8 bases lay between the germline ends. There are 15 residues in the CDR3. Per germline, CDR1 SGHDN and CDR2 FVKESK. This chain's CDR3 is CASSQVGRSTDTQYF. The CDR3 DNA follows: TGTGCCAGCAGCCAAGTTGGGAGAAGCACAGATACGCAGTATTTT. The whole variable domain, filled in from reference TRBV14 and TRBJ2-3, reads EAGVTQFPSHSVIEKGQTVTLRCDPISGHDNLYWYRRVMGKEIKFLLHFVKESKQDESGMPNNRFLAERTGGTYSTLKVQPAELEDSGVYFCASSQVGRSTDTQYFGPGTRLTVL.

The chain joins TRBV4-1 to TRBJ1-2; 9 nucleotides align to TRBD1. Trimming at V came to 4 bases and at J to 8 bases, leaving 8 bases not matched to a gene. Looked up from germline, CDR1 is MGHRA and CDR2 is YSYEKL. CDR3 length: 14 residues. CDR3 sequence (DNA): TGCGCCAGCAGCCCTCCCGGACAGGGGCTGGGCTACACCTTC. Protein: CASSPPGQGLGYTF.

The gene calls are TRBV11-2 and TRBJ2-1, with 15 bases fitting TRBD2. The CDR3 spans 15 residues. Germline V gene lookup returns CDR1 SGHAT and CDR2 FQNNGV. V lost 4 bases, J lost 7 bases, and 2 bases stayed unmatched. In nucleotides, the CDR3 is TGTGCCAGCAGCTCCGGGACTAGCGGGAGGAATGAGCAGTTCTTC. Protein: CASSSGTSGRNEQFF.

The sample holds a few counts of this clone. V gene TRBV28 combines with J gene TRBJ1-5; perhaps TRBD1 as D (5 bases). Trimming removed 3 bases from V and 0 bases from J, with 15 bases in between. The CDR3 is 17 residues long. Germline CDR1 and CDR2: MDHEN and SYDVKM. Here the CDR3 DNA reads TGTGCCAGCAGTTTTGACAGAGCCACTTATAGCAATCAGCCCCAGCATTTT. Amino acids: CASSFDRATYSNQPQHF.

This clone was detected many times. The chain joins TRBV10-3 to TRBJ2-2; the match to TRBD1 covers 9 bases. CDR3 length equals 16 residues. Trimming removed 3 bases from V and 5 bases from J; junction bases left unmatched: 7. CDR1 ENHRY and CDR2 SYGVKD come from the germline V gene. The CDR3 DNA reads TGTGCCATCAGTGACCCCCGGGACAGGGCTACCGGGGAGCTGTTTTTT. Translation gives CAISDPRDRATGELFF.

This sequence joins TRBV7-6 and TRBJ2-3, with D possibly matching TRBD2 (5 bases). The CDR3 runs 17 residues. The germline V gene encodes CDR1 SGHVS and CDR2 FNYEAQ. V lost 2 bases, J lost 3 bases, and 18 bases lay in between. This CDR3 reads CASSLQSRARETDTQYF. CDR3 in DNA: TGTGCCAGCAGCTTACAGTCGAGAGCGAGGGAGACAGATACGCAGTATTTT.

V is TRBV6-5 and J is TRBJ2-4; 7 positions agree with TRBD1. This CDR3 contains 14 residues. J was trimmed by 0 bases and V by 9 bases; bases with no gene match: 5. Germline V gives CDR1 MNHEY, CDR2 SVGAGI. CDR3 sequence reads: CASTGALAKNIQYF. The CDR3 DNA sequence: TGTGCCAGTACAGGGGCTTTAGCCAAAAACATTCAGTACTTC.

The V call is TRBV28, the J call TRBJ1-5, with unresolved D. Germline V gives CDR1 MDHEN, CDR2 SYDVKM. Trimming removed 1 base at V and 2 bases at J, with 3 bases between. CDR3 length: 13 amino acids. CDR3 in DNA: TGTGCCAGCAGTTTATTCGGCAATCAGCCCCAGCATTTT. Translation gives CASSLFGNQPQHF.

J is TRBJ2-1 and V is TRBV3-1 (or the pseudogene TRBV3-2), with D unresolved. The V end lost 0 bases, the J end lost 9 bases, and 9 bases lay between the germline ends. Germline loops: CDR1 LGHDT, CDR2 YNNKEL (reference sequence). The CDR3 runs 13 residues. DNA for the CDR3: TGTGCCAGCAGCCAAGAGGTATGGAGTGAGCAGTTCTTC. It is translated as CASSQEVWSEQFF.

In nucleotides, the CDR3 is TGTGCCAGCAGTGCCGGACAGGGGGGCCTAGCGGGAAACTACGAGCAGTACTTC. Amino acids: CASSAGQGGLAGNYEQYF. V gene TRBV27 combines with J gene TRBJ2-7, with TRBD1 as a possible D gene (10 bases). Germline loops: CDR1 MNHEY, CDR2 SMNVEV (reference sequence). The CDR3 has 18 residues. Trimming removed 5 bases at V and 3 bases at J, with 26 bases between.

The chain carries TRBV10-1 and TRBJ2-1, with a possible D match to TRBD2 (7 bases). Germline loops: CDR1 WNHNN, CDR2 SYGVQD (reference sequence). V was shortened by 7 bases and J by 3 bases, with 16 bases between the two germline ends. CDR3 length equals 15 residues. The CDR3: CASIEGGKFYNEQFF. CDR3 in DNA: TGCGCCAGCATAGAGGGGGGGAAGTTCTACAATGAGCAGTTCTTC.

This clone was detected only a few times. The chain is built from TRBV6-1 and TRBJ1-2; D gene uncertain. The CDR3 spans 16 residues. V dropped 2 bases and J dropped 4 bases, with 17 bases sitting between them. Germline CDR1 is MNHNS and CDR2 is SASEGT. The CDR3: CASSEFSGPGLYGYTF. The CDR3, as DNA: TGTGCCAGCAGTGAATTTTCTGGGCCAGGACTCTATGGCTACACCTTC.

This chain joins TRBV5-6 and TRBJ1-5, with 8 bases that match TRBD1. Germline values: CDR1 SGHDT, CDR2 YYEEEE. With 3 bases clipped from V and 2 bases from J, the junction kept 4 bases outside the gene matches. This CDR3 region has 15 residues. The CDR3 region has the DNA TGTGCCAGCAGCTCCGGACAGGGAGGCAATCAGCCCCAGCATTTT. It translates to CASSSGQGGNQPQHF.

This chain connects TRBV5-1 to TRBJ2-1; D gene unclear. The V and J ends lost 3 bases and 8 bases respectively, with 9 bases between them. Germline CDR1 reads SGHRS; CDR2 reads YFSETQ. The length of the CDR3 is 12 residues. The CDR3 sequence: CASSWSGDEQFF. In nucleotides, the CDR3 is TGCGCCAGCAGCTGGAGTGGCGATGAGCAGTTCTTC.

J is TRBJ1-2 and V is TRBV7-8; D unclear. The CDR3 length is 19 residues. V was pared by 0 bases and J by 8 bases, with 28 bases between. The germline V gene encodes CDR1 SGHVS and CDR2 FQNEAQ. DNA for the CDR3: TGTGCCAGCAGCTTAGCGATAGGTGCTTGGGCGCGGAGGGTAGCCGGCTACACCTTC. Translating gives CASSLAIGAWARRVAGYTF. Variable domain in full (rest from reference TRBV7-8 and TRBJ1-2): GAGVSQSPRYKVAKRGQDVALRCDPISGHVSLFWYQQALGQGPEFLTYFQNEAQLDKSGLPSDRFFAERPEGSVSTLKIQRTQQEDSAVYLCASSLAIGAWARRVAGYTFGSGTRLTVV.

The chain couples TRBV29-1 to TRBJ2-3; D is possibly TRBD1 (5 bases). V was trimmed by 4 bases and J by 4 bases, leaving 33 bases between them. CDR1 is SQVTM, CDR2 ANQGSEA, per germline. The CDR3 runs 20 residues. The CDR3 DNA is TGCAGCGTTGGATTGGGGCATAACAAGTCCCGCTGGATGAAAGCAGATACGCAGTATTTT. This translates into CSVGLGHNKSRWMKADTQYF.

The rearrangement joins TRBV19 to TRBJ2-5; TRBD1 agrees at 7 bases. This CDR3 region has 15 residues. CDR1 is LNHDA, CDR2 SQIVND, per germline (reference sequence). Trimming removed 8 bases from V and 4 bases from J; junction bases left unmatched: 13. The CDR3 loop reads CASSPWDSRSETQYF. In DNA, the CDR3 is TGTGCCAGTTCCCCGTGGGACAGCCGGTCAGAGACCCAGTACTTC.

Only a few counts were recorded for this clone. CDR3 protein: CASPGQGNSPLHF. The CDR3 nucleotides read TGTGCCAGTCCGGGACAGGGGAATTCACCCCTCCACTTT. The V gene is TRBV25-1, the J gene TRBJ1-6; 10 positions agree with TRBD1. This CDR3 spans 13 amino acids. CDR1 is MGHDK and CDR2 is SYGVNS in the germline V gene. The V and J ends lost 9 bases and 7 bases, in that order; junction bases with no gene match: 3.

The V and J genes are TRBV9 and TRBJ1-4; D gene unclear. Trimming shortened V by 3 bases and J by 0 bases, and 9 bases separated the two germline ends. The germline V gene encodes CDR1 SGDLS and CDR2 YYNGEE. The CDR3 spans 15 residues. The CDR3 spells CASSARHATNEKLFF. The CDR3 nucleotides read TGTGCCAGCAGCGCCCGACACGCAACTAATGAAAAACTGTTTTTT.

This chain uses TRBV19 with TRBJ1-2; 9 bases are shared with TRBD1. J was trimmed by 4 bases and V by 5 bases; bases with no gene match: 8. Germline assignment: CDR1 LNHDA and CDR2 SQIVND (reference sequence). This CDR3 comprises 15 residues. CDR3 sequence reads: CASSAPGQGVYGYTF. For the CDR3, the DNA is TGTGCCAGTAGTGCACCGGGACAGGGAGTCTATGGCTACACCTTC.

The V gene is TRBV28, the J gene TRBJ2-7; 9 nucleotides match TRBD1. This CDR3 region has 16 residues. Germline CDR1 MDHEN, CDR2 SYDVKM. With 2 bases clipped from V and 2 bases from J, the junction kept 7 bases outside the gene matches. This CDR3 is CASSLLGQGPTYEQYF. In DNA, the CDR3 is TGTGCCAGCAGTTTACTCGGACAGGGGCCAACCTACGAGCAGTACTTC.

In nucleotides, the CDR3 is TGTGCCTGGAGTTTAGGGAGCTCCTATAATTCACCCCTCCACTTT. Translating it yields CAWSLGSSYNSPLHF. This chain links TRBV30 with TRBJ1-6, with no clear D. The V end lost 2 bases, the J end lost 0 bases, and 8 bases lay between the germline ends. This CDR3 is built from 15 residues. CDR1 and CDR2 (germline): GTSNPN, SVGIG (reference sequence).

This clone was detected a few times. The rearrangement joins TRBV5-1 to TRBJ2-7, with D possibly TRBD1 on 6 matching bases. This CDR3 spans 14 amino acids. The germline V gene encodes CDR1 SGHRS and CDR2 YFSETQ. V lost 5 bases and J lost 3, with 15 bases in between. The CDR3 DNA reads TGCGCCAGCAGTCGCAATGTAGGGGGCTACGAGCAGTACTTC. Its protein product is CASSRNVGGYEQYF.